This is a list of T cell receptor beta chains from one sample in a study of Ad26.COV2.S vaccination and SARS-CoV-2 variants. The data were produced by immunoSEQ multiplex PCR, yet TCRdb's version contains in-frame clones alone and is incomplete. The sample holds 250,000 to 300,000 clones, about 87% seen once. This specimen was peripheral blood, taken in a trial of Ad26.COV2.S vaccine versus placebo. The origin of the receptors is a person aged 18-60 years who received the Ad26.COV2.S COVID-19 vaccine or a placebo. Both conserved end residues are trimmed from each CDR3. D genes are given only for firm matches.

TRBV4-3,TRBD1,TRBJ2-5,ASSQGTGGPETQY
TRBV5-1,-,TRBJ1-5,ASSGGGNQPQH
TRBV2,TRBD1,TRBJ1-2,ASSEFWQGVAYT
TRBV5-1,-,TRBJ2-3,ASSPWTVTDTQY
TRBV7-2,-,TRBJ1-3,ASSLYGLLSSGNTIY
TRBV6-5,-,TRBJ1-1,ASSYSIGPRGTEAF
TRBV7-8,-,TRBJ2-2,ASKLGMADTGELF
TRBV27,-,TRBJ2-1,ASSPGVGASGDYNEQF
TRBV6-5,-,TRBJ2-7,ASSRTSGEQY
TRBV12-2,-,TRBJ2-5,ASRLGGYRGDGTQY
TRBV27,-,TRBJ2-2,ASSGGGLRTGELF
TRBV7-9,-,TRBJ2-7,ASVGTVISNEQY
TRBV7-9,-,TRBJ2-7,ASSLIRTTASSYEQY
TRBV28,-,TRBJ2-1,ASRGSPGSPYNEQF
TRBV5-1,-,TRBJ2-1,ASSLRGVNEQF
TRBV5-6,-,TRBJ1-5,ASSPRAGLGNQPQH
TRBV5-6,-,TRBJ1-1,ASSLIWTANTEAF
TRBV12-3/TRBV12-4,-,TRBJ2-1,ASSKGYNEQF
TRBV25-1,TRBD1,TRBJ1-1,ASSDPRTGETEAF
TRBV5-8,TRBD1,TRBJ1-2,ASSYPGTGYGYT
TRBV5-5,-,TRBJ1-5,ASRPTGQGNQPQH
TRBV10-1,-,TRBJ1-1,ASSEDGDEAF